Here is one T cell receptor beta chain with its context. What antigen it recognizes has not been identified. Nothing much larger sits one base from this clone, and base qualities are not available. This sample was included in a study of human T cells and chemical hapten exposure (dated by TCRdb to 2020 to 2022). Background on the whole study: For sensitization, 2% DPC in acetone was applied to a roughly 2 cm by roughly 2 cm area of upper inner arm skin. This study followed changes in the peripheral blood TCR repertoire in vivo during primary and secondary sensitization of alopecia patients to the hapten diphenylcyclopropenone (DPC). Most of the patients in the cohort were female, and the cohort covered alopecia areata with under or over 50% scalp involvement, alopecia totalis and alopecia universalis. The libraries were sequenced as a pool, and the TCR yield per sample differed mostly because of small variations in library volumes within the pool. Patients additionally received weekly therapeutic DPC doses to the scalp throughout the roughly 25-week study period. Blood samples were taken from patients before sensitization (week 0) and then at 2, 6 and about 24 weeks after DPC sensitization. Patch tests used Finn chambers with 0.01% DPC on the upper back, scored after 6 days by International Contact Dermatitis Research Group standards. Blood for TCR sequencing was provided by twenty-nine alopecia patients at one to four time points (pre-sensitization, 2, 6 and 24 weeks).

Overall study outcomes, separate from this receptor: Patch test score was positively correlated with the number of PT1 expanded TCRs, with significance at thresholds 8, 16 and 32 but not at 4. Alopecia, a presumed autoimmune disease, was present in all patients, so the immune response of the patients might differ from that of healthy individuals. Expanded TCRs formed significantly more large CDR3 similarity clusters than pre-sensitization or healthy control sets, consistent with antigen-driven responses. After repeated subsampling, the strength of the expansion versus patch-test correlation and the threshold at which it became significant changed. No change with DPC sensitization was found in the number of TCRs above 1 in 1000 frequency, and no evidence of global repertoire structure alterations was found.

The time point label, read with the paper, signifies: patch test 2, 6 weeks after DPC sensitization. Reading the label with the study, this specimen's treatment or condition is: therapeutic diphenylcyclopropenone sensitization with weekly scalp DPC. At each patch-test visit, blood was drawn before the patch test was applied. Patients were considered eligible if aged 18 to 70, diagnosed with alopecia and deemed suitable for DPC therapy, and patients were excluded if pregnant. Total RNA was isolated from unfractionated whole blood collected in Tempus Blood RNA tubes. Receptors were amplified or captured by RACE. Sequencing instrument: NextSeq 500. During library preparation, unique molecular identifiers were attached to individual cDNA molecules so that TCRs could be counted quantitatively and reproducibly. Each blood RNA sample was used to sequence both TCR alpha and TCR beta chains. The paper's processing steps were these. The median number of TCRs per sample was roughly 98,000, ranging from 23,224 to 690,600. V, J and CDR3 annotation of the TCR reads was performed with the Decombinator software suite. For the PS versus PT1 abundance plots, all samples were subsampled to the same number of TCRs (28,000). TCRs were defined as expanded if absent before sensitization and observed at least eight times at the 2-week time point. TCRdb's own reprocessing of the public reads used fastp at Q25 and MiXCR and kept productive beta chains. Records with the same CDR3 protein are collapsed into one entry carrying the most frequent genes and DNA. The V and J calls follow TCRdb's processing rather than the paper's. This sample is represented by 70,000 to 90,000 distinct CDR3 sequences; less than 11% of them were singletons. The ten largest clones add up to about 5% of the sample.

This receptor was taken from a woman in her 50s with alopecia areata. Some clones in this sample may be carry-over from other donors' samples. The sequencing used whole blood, collected in connection with sensitization to the hapten diphenylcyclopropenone (DPC).

The nucleotide sequence reads TGTGCCAGCAGAAGGGGAGGTAATTCACCCCTCCACTTT. The encoded protein is CASRRGGNSPLHF. Recombination joined TRBV2 with TRBJ1-6; TRBD1 is a weak D gene call, 5 bases matching. V is clipped by 6 bases and J by 6 bases, and the sequence between their germline boundaries is 9 bases long. The CDR3 starts with the cysteine, ends with the phenylalanine, and has 13 residues. Of the read, only the CDR3 DNA is kept; its 39 bases are in frame from base 1. Reading the germline V gene gives CDR1 SNHLY and CDR2 FYNNEI.